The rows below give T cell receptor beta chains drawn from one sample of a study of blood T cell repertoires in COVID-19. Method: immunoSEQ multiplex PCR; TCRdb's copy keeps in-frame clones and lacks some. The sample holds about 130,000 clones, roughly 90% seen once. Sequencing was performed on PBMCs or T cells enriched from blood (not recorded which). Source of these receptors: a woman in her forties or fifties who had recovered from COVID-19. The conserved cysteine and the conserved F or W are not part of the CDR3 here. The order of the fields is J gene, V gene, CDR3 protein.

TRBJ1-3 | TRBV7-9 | ASSPGLEGGNTIY
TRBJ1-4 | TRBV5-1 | ASSQGDEKLF
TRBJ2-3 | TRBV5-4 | ASSLFTDTQY
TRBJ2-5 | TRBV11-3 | ASSLVGGETQY
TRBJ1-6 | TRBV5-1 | ASSLRSRDSNSPLH
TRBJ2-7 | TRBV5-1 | ASSSGTDAYEQY
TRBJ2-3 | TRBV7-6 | ASSPSPRRQGGTDTQY
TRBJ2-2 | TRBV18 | ASSVGHPNTGELF
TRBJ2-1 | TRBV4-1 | ASSPLKLADYNEQF
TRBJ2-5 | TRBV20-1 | SASGDRNQETQY
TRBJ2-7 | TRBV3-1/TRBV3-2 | ASSPGQNWDEQY